This TCR beta chain stems from a study of blood T cell repertoires in COVID-19. In germline, CDR1 is SGHTA, CDR2 FQGNSA. The CDR3 is made up of 13 amino acids. With 8 bases clipped from V and 6 bases from J, the junction kept 5 bases outside the gene matches. Source study methods: Amplification with reference gene primers provided the estimates of nucleated cell counts. Some clones are missing from TCRdb's copy, which holds only in-frame ones; the method was immunoSEQ multiplex PCR. V and J calls plus clone size are reproduced from that table; the DNA served to infer D and trimming. The sample consists of more than 250,000 clones, more than 75% of them appearing once.

The specimen sequenced was peripheral blood. This clonotype was obtained from a woman aged 30 to 39 who had recovered from COVID-19. The gene calls are TRBV7-2 and TRBJ2-2; 8 bases are shared with TRBD2. The CDR3 DNA reads as TGTGCCAGCGGCAGCGGGAGATCCGGGGAGCTGTTTTTT. Translation gives CASGSGRSGELFF. The full variable domain, rest sourced from reference TRBV7-2 and TRBJ2-2, is GAGVSQSPSNKVTEKGKDVELRCDPISGHTALYWYRQSLGQGLEFLIYFQGNSAPDKSGLPSDRFSAERTGGSVSTLTIQRTQQEDSAVYLCASGSGRSGELFFGEGSRLTVL.